Included here is one TCR beta chain sequence, with context. No cognate antigen has been identified for it. It has no much larger one-base neighbor in the sample; base qualities were not kept. This entry is derived from a study of blood T cell repertoires in COVID-19 (dated by TCRdb to 2018 to 2021). At the level of the whole study: Samples covering the acute and convalescent phases of COVID-19 were provided by collaborators in the United States, Italy and Spain. The material from the prospective study consisted of cDNA or gDNA derived from T cells, B-cell-depleted T cells, or PBMCs. Where available, HLA class I and class II types were obtained from metadata supplied by the sample provider rather than from assay-based typing. The repertoires were made available in a free public database intended to serve as a resource for research on the immune response to SARS-CoV-2. A de-identified subject ID, COVID-19 status, age in years and sex were almost always included in the sample metadata. Samples were obtained from the ongoing ImmuneRACE study (first 160 participants) and from about 1,300 subjects provided by 6 global collaborators. Deeply sampled blood TCRbeta repertoires from subjects exposed to, actively infected with, or recovered from COVID-19 were included in the dataset. The paper as a whole reports these results and caveats: How much clinical and demographic metadata was included differed by source and by participant, and the metadata was provided uncurated.

One collaborating source in Seattle enrolled patients while the patients were actively infected and followed the patients over time throughout the course of disease. Each collaborating institution followed its own protocols to collect whole blood in K2EDTA tubes. For TCRbeta analysis, collaborator samples were shipped as frozen whole blood, as isolated PBMCs, or as DNA extracted from either sample type. Including cysteine and phenylalanine, the CDR3 has 16 amino acids. Only the CDR3 DNA is retained, 48 bases long and in frame from the first base. The V end gives up 1 base and the J end 5 bases, leaving 7 bases in the junction not matched to a gene. As encoded in the germline V gene, CDR1 is SGHAT while CDR2 is FQNNGV. TCRbeta CDR3 regions were amplified from genomic DNA using the immunoSEQ Assay, a bias-controlled multiplex PCR. From the authors' description of their analysis: The number of nucleated cells in each sample was estimated by amplification of reference gene primers within the assay. To quantify the absolute abundance of each unique TCRbeta CDR3 rearrangement, sequence reads were collapsed and filtered. For each sample, productive Simpson clonality was calculated as the square root of Simpson's diversity index across productive rearrangements. TCRdb obtained this table from immuneACCESS and retained in-frame rearrangements with V and J assigned. These tables miss some clones; where compared with another copy, unresolved V genes account for less than half of the shortfall, and the remainder is unexplained. From that table come the V and J calls and clone size; the DNA was used to work out D and trimming. The sample table holds about 250,000 clones, of which approximately 90% were seen once. The biggest ten clones account for around 6.3% of the sample.

The V and J segments used are TRBV11-2 and TRBJ2-2; TRBD1 fits 7 bases in the junction. Sequencing input: peripheral blood. This receptor was taken from a woman in her twenties or thirties with COVID-19, enrolled during active disease. The CDR3 here reads CASSLGEQGWTGELFF. The sequenced DNA is TGTGCCAGCAGCTTAGGTGAACAGGGGTGGACCGGGGAGCTGTTTTTT.